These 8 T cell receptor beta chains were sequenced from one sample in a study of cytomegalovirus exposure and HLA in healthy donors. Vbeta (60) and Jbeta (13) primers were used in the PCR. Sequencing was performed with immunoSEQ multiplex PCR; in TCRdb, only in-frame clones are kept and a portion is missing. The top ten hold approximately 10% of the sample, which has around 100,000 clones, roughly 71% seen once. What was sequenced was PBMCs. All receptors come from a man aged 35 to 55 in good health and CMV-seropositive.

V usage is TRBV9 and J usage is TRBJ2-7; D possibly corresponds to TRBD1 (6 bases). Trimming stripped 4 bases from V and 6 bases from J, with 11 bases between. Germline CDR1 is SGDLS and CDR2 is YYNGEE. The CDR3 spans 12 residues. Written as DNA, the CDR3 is TGTGCCAGCAGCAGTCAGGGGCTCGAGCAGTACTTC. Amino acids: CASSSQGLEQYF.

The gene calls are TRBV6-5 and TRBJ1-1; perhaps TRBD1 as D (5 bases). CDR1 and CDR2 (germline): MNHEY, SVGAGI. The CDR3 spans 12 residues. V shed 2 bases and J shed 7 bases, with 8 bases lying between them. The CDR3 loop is CASSYGGYEAFF. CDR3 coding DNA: TGTGCCAGCAGTTACGGGGGGTATGAAGCTTTCTTT.

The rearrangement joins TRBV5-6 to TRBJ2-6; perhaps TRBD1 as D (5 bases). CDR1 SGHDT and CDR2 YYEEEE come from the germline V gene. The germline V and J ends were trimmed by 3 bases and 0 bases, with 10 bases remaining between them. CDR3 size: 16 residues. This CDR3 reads CASSWGSVSGANVLTF. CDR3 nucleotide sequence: TGTGCCAGCAGCTGGGGCTCTGTCTCTGGGGCCAACGTCCTGACTTTC.

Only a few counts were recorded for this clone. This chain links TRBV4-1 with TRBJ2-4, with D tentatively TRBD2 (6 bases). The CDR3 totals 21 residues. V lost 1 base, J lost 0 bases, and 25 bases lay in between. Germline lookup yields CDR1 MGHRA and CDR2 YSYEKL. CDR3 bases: TGCGCCAGCAGCCAAGGGGCGGTGGAGGGCCGACGTCCCAAAGCCAAAAACATTCAGTACTTC. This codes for CASSQGAVEGRRPKAKNIQYF.

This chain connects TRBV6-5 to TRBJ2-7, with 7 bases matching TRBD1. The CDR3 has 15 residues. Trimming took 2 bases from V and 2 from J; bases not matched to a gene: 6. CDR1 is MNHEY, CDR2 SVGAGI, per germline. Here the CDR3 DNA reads TGTGCCAGCAGTTACGACCGGGACAGCACCTACGAGCAGTACTTC. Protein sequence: CASSYDRDSTYEQYF.

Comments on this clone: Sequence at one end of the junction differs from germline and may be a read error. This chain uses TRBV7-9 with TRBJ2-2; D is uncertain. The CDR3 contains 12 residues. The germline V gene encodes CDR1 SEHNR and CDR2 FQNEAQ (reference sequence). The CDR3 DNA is TGTTCCAGCAGCTCGACAAGCGGGGAGCTGTTTTTT. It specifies CSSSSTSGELFF. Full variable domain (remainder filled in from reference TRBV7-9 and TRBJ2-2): DTGVSQNPRHKITKRGQNVTFRCDPISEHNRLYWYRQTLGQGPEFLTYFQNEAQLEKSRLLSDRFSAERPKGSFSTLEIQRTEQGDSAMYLCSSSSTSGELFFGEGSRLTVL.

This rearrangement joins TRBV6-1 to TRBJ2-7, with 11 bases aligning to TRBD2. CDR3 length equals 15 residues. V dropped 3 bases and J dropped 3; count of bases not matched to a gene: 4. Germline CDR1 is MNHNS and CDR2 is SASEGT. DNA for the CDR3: TGTGCCAGCAGTGATTTACTAGCGGGAGACTACGAGCAGTACTTC. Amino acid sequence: CASSDLLAGDYEQYF.

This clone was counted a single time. CDR3 sequence: CASSAAGGADTQYF. CDR3 in DNA: TGTGCCAGCAGTGCAGCGGGAGGAGCAGATACGCAGTATTTT. This chain joins TRBV6-4 and TRBJ2-3; 9 bases align to TRBD2. Germline V CDR1 and CDR2: MRHNA, SNTAGT. The CDR3 loop spans 14 amino acids. V lost 4 bases and J lost 4; bases outside the gene matches: 3.